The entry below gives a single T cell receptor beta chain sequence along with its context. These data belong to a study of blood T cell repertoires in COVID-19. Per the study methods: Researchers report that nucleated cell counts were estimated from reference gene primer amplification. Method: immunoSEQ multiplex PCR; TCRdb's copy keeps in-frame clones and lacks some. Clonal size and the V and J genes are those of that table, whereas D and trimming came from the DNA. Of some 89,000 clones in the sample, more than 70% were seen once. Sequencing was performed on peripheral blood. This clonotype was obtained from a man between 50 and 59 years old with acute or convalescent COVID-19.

The CDR3 here is CASSIDWGQYPDTQYF. CDR3 sequence (DNA): TGTGCCAGTAGTATAGATTGGGGACAGTACCCAGATACGCAGTATTTT. The chain couples TRBV19 to TRBJ2-3, with 7 bases that match TRBD1. In germline, CDR1 is LNHDA, CDR2 SQIVND (reference sequence). CDR3 length equals 16 residues. J was trimmed by 4 bases and V by 0 bases; bases with no gene match: 7.